The T cell receptor (beta chain) under discussion was sequenced for a study of cytomegalovirus exposure and HLA in healthy donors. Overall study: Some 200 million T cells yielded roughly 120 million unique TCR beta sequences in earlier analysis. Findings and caveats of the study: Association of a missense DCLRE1C variant with TCR beta V- and J-gene trimming was reported in a later analysis. Upon later analysis, HLA-associated TCR beta chains proved more clonally expanded than other, equally common chains. Accurate prediction of HLA-A and HLA-B alleles (for most subjects) was reportedly achieved from TCR beta sequences.

The PCR ran on 60 Vbeta and 13 Jbeta primers. The method was immunoSEQ multiplex PCR; TCRdb's version includes in-frame clones alone and lacks a portion of them. The sample has some 140,000 clones; around 79% are singletons. The germline V gene encodes CDR1 MDHEN and CDR2 SYDVKM. Trimming took off 3 bases at V and 6 bases at J, with 9 bases between the two ends. The CDR3 has 12 residues. Note on this clone: The antigen is undetermined.

The V gene is TRBV28, the J gene TRBJ2-7; D unclear. The origin of this receptor is a female donor in good health and CMV-seronegative. Specimen: PBMCs. The CDR3 DNA reads as TGTGCCAGCAGTTTTTGGGCTGGCGAGCAGTACTTC. This sequence encodes CASSFWAGEQYF.